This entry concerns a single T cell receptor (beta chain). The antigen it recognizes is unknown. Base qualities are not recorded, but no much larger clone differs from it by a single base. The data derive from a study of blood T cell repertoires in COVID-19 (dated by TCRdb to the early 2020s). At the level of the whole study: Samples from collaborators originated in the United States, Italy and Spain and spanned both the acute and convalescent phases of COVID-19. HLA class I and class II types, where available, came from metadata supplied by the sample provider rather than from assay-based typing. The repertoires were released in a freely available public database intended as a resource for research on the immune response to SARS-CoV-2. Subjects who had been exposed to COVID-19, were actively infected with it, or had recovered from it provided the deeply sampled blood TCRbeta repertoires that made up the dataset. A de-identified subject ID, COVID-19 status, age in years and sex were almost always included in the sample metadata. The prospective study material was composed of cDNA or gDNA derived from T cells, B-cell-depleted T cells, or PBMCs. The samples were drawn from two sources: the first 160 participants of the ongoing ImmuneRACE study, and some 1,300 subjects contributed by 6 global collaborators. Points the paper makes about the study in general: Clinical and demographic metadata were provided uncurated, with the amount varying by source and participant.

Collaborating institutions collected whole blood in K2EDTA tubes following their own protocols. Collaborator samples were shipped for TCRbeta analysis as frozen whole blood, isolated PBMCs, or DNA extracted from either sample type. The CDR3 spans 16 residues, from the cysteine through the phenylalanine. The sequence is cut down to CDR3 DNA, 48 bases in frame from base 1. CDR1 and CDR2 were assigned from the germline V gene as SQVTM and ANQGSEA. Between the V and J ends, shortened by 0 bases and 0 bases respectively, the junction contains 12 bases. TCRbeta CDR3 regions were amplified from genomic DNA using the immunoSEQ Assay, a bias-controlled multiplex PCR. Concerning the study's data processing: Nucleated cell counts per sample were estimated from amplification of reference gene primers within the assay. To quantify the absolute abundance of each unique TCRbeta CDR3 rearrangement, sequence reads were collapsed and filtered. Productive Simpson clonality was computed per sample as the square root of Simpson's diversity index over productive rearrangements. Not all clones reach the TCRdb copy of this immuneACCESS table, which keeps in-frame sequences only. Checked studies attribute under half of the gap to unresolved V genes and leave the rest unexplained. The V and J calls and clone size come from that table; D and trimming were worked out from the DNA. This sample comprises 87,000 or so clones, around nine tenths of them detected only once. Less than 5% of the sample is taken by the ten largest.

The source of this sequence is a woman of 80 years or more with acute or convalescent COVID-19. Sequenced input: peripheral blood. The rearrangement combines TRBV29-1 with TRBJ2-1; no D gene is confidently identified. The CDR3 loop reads CSVEEPAPGSYNEQFF. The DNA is TGCAGCGTTGAAGAGCCAGCTCCGGGCTCCTACAATGAGCAGTTCTTC.